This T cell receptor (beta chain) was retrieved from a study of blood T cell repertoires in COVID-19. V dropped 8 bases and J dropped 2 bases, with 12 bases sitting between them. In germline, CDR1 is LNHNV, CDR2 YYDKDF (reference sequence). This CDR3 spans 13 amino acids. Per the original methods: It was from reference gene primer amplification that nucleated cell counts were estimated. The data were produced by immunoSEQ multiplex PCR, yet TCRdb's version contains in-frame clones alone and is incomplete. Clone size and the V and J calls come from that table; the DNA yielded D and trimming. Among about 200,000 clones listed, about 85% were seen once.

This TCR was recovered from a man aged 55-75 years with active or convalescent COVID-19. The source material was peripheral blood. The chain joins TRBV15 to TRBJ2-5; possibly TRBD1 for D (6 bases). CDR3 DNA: TGTGCCACCTCCCCGGGACAACAAGAGACCCAGTACTTC. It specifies CATSPGQQETQYF.